This T cell receptor beta chain was sequenced in a study of persistence of HIV-infected CD4 T cells (TCRdb year 2020). Study-level background: CMV- and HIV-1 Gag-responding CD4+ T cells were isolated from ART-treated individuals so that antigen-driven clonal expansion of HIV-1-infected cells could be examined. The clonality of all cells in each sorted population was assessed by TCRbeta sequencing, whereas the clonality of infected cells was assessed by proviral sequencing. Peripheral blood samples of up to roughly 200 mL were obtained at multiple time points, with the exception of two participants, for whom leukapheresis was performed at a single time point. In the cross-participant TCR cluster analysis, about 8 participants were included for CMV and about 7 participants were included for Gag. The median time the participants had spent on suppressive ART was 8 years. General conclusions and limits of the study: Antigen-responding cells were enriched for degenerate expanded CDR3beta sequences, which suggests convergent selection of CD4+ responses to CMV and Gag. Significantly lower TCRbeta richness was observed in CMV- and Gag-responding cells than in anti-CD3/anti-CD28-responding cells, and higher oligoclonality was observed in CMV-responding cells than in CD3/CD28-stimulated and Gag-responding cells. Restriction of bulk TCR analyses to the rare CMV-responding cells that actually carried HIV-1 proviruses was not possible. TCR oligoclonality correlated with proviral oligoclonality within the same sorted populations. Few individuals were included in the study, and only a limited range of antigens was tested.

This clone has a handful of counts. Its binding antigen is unknown. A junction end diverges from the germline sequence, so it may reflect a read error. TCRbeta repertoires were sequenced from genomic DNA with the immunoSEQ hsTCRB assay version 4 in survey mode. Genomic DNA was diluted to about 10 ng/uL, and up to roughly 1 ug per sample was used for TCRbeta sequencing. As for the original processing: TCRbeta data were analyzed in ImmunoSeq Analyzer 3.0, with diversity computed on productive nucleotide rearrangements. Lower-bound TCR diversity was estimated with the improved Chao index, and clonality with the Gini coefficient using the Immunarch R package. Nucleotide rearrangements that differed but encoded the same CDR3beta amino acid sequence were counted as separate clonotypes. Differential abundance analysis found TCRbeta sequences that were significantly enriched in antigen-responding cells compared with anti-CD3/anti-CD28-activated cells. GLIPH2 clustered TCRs by predicted peptide-MHC specificity, both within individual participants and across merged participant data sets. TCRdb re-hosts the immuneACCESS table, in-frame sequences only. Its copies lack some clones; in the studies checked, an unresolved V gene accounts for under half of them, and the cause for the rest is not known. The V and J calls and clone size come from that table; D and trimming were worked out from the DNA. The sample includes some 32,000 clones, with approximately 80% observed a single time. The ten largest clonotypes hold roughly 18% of the sample.

The treatment or condition label, read with the paper, signifies: suppressive antiretroviral therapy. Cells were stimulated with a pool of overlapping HIV-1 Gag 15-mer peptides at roughly 1 ug per peptide per mL. Memory populations depleted of antigen-responding cells were obtained by sorting nonresponding CD40L-negative CD69-negative CD45RO-high memory CD4+ T cells. HIV-1-infected adults in whom suppressive ART had been started during chronic infection were enrolled as participants. Participants had undetectable plasma HIV-1 RNA below 50 copies/mL for at least 4 years. To be included, participants needed a CD4+ T cell count above 400 cells/uL and a positive CMV serology. Before stimulation, PBMCs were isolated using density centrifugation and then depleted of CD8+ T cells. For 15 to 20 hours, CD8-depleted PBMCs were stimulated with anti-CD28/CD49d costimulation, a CD40-blocking antibody, and enfuvirtide, which was added to prevent new infections. Sorting was done on either a Beckman Coulter MoFlo Legacy or an XDP sorter, and propidium iodide was used to exclude dead cells. The QIAamp DNA Mini Kit was used for genomic DNA extraction from samples above one million cells, and the Quick-DNA Microprep Kit was used otherwise.

The starting material was CD4+ T cells sorted from PBMCs after roughly 17-hour stimulation, obtained from a patient who received antiretroviral therapy. According to the study, the label for this sample's cell subset or site signals: CD40L-CD69- CD45RO-high memory CD4 T cells not responding to Gag peptides. The TCR sequence derives from an adult woman with HIV who was CMV-seropositive.

The CDR3 protein: CATSAARTGAGPFF. The bases read TGTGCCACCAGTGCCGCGCGGACAGGGGCTGGCCCCTTCTTC. The V and J genes are TRBV24-1 and TRBJ1-2, and TRBD1 aligns with 9 junction nucleotides. The CDR3 runs 14 residues from the cysteine to the phenylalanine. Only the CDR3 portion is preserved as DNA: 42 bases, with reading frame beginning at the first base. The CDR1 and CDR2 encoded by the germline V gene are KGHDR and SFDVKD.